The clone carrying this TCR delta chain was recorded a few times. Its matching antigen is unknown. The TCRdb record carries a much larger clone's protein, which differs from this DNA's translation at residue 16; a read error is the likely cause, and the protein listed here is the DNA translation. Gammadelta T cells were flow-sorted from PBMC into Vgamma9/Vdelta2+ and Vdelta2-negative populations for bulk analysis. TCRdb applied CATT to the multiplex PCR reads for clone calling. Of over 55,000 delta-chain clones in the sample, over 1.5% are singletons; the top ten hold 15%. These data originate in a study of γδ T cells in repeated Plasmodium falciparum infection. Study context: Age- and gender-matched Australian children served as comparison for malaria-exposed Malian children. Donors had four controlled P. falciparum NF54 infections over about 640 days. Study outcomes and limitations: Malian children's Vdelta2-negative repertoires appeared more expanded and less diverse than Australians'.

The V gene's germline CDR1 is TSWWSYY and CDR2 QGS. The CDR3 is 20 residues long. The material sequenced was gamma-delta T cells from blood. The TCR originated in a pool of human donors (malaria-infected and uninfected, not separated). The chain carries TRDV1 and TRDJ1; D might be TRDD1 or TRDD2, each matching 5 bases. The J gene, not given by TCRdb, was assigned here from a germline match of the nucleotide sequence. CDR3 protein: CALGELPFPLFHKYTNKLIF. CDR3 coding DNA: TGTGCTCTTGGGGAACTACCCTTTCCTTTATTTCATAAATACACCAATAAACTCATCTTT.